This T cell receptor beta chain was obtained from a study of identical twins. The germline CDR1 and CDR2 sequences are KGHSH and LQKENI. The CDR3 loop spans 13 amino acids. V lost 5 bases and J 6 bases, leaving 8 bases between the germline ends. Study-wide findings and caveats: Within cord blood, abundant beta clonotypes carried fewer insertions, but memory repertoires showed no such trend. Low generation probability was overrepresented in out-of-frame alpha sequences shared by twins. The study drew conclusions from cross-sectional statistical analysis, not from following the same donors.

On this clonotype: The target antigen is unknown.

Template switching supplied a universal primer site; unique molecular identifiers were carried on the cDNA. MiXCR was run by TCRdb on the 5' RACE reads, yielding one entry per CDR3 protein. The sample yields roughly 710,000 distinct CDR3 sequences, around 5.7% seen once. The sequenced sample was naive T cells sorted from blood. The rearrangement joins TRBV18 to TRBJ1-6; D gene unclear. The receptor comes from a young man in good health. This CDR3 is CASSIGPNSPLHF. Here the CDR3 DNA reads TGTGCCAGCTCAATCGGACCTAATTCACCCCTCCACTTT.